A selection of T cell receptor beta chains follows, all from one sample in a study of cytotoxic CD8 clonotypes in ibrutinib-treated CLL. Sequenced by immunoSEQ multiplex PCR; TCRdb stores in-frame clones only, minus some. The profile shows approximately 12,000 clones, 60% to 80% of them singletons. The starting material was PBMCs, obtained before ibrutinib treatment. Receptors were obtained from a human donor with chronic lymphocytic leukemia. Each CDR3 is given with its conserved first and last residue. A D gene is named only where the DNA matches it firmly. The listing skips clone size in some rows; elsewhere it reads once, few, many or a size class.

>TRBD1|TRBV7-9|TRBJ1-2|-
CASSLTGKSYGYTF
TGTGCCAGCAGCTTGACAGGGAAGAGCTATGGCTACACCTTC
>-|TRBV29-1|TRBJ2-3|-
CSVAGVGTDTQYF
TGCAGCGTTGCGGGGGTCGGGACAGATACGCAGTATTTT
>-|TRBV28|TRBJ2-1|-
CASTARGNSYNEQFF
TGTGCCAGCACCGCCCGGGGTAACTCCTACAATGAGCAGTTCTTC
>-|TRBV13|TRBJ2-2|-
CASSLTLRGGELFF
TGTGCCAGCAGCTTGACCCTGAGGGGCGGGGAGCTGTTTTTT
>-|TRBV5-1|TRBJ2-3|-
CASSLAGDTQYF
TGCGCCAGCAGCCTTGCGGGAGATACGCAGTATTTT
>-|TRBV7-2|TRBJ1-2|once
CASSGTGASTGYTF
TGTGCCAGCAGCGGGACCGGGGCCAGCACTGGCTACACCTTC
>TRBD1|TRBV9|TRBJ2-2|few
CASSVSTWTGIMNTGELFF
TGTGCCAGCAGCGTAAGTACTTGGACAGGAATTATGAACACCGGGGAGCTGTTTTTT
>TRBD2|TRBV11-2|TRBJ2-3|few
CASGAGGSTDTQYF
TGTGCCAGCGGGGCGGGGGGGAGCACAGATACGCAGTATTTT
>-|TRBV6-5|TRBJ2-5|medium-sized
CASSVGGPRQTQYF
TGTGCCAGCAGTGTTGGGGGCCCCCGGCAGACCCAGTACTTC
>-|TRBV23-1|TRBJ1-3|-
CASSHLPRARGNTIYF
TGCGCCAGCAGTCATCTCCCCAGGGCTCGAGGAAACACCATATATTTT
>-|TRBV9|TRBJ2-1|few
CASRVKGKQFF
TGTGCCAGCAGAGTGAAAGGCAAGCAGTTCTTC
>TRBD2|TRBV10-2|TRBJ2-1|once
CASSAGGPGNEQFF
TGCGCCAGCAGTGCGGGGGGGCCTGGCAATGAGCAGTTCTTC
>-|TRBV19|TRBJ1-2|-
CASKVWGADANYGYTF
TGTGCCAGCAAAGTATGGGGGGCCGACGCTAACTATGGCTACACCTTC
>-|TRBV7-9|TRBJ2-2|-
CASSSTGGGELFF
TGTGCCAGCAGCTCAACAGGAGGCGGGGAGCTGTTTTTT
>TRBD1|TRBV6-6|TRBJ1-1|few
CASSPLQGATEAFF
TGTGCCAGCAGCCCGCTACAGGGGGCCACTGAAGCTTTCTTT
>-|TRBV2|TRBJ1-5|-
CASRRHGNQPQHF
TGTGCCAGCCGGCGACACGGCAATCAGCCCCAGCATTTT